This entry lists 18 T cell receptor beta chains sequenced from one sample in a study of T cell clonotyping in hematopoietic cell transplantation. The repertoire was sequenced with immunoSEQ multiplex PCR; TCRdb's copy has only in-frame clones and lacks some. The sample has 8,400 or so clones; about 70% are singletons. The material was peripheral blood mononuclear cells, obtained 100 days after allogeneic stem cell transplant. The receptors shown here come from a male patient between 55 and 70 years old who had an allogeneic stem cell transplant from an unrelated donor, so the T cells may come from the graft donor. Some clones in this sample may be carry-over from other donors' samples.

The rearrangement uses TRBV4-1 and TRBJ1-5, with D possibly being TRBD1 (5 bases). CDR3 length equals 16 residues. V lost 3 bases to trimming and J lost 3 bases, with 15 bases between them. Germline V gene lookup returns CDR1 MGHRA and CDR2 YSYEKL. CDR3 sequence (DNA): TGCGCCAGCAGCCAGAACTCCCGGGACGTCAATCAGCCCCAGCATTTT. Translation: CASSQNSRDVNQPQHF.

CDR3 region: CASSLQGGTEAFF. The CDR3 DNA reads as TGTGCCAGCAGCCTCCAGGGAGGCACTGAAGCTTTCTTT. This sequence joins TRBV11-3 and TRBJ1-1; D may be TRBD1 (5 bases). The CDR3 is 13 residues long. Germline loops: CDR1 SGHNT, CDR2 YENEEA. The germline V and J ends were trimmed by 5 bases and 4 bases, with 11 bases remaining between them.

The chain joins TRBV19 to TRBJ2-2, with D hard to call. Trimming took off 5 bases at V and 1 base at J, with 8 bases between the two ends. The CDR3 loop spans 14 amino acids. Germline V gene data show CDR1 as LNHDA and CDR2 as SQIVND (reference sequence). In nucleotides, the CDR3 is TGTGCCAGTAGTGCGAAGCAGAACACCGGGGAGCTGTTTTTT. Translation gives CASSAKQNTGELFF.

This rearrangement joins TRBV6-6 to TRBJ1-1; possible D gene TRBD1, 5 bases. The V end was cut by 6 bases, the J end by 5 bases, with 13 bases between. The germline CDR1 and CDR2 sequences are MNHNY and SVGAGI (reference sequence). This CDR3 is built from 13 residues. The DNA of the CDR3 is TGTGCCAGCAGCCCAAGGGGCGGAACTGAAGCTTTCTTT. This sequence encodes CASSPRGGTEAFF.

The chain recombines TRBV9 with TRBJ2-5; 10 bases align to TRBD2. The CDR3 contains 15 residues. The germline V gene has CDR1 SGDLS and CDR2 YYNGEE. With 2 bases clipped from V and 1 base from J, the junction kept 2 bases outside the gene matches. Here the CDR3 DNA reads TGTGCCAGCAGCGTTAGCGGGGGGTCCCAAGAGACCCAGTACTTC. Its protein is CASSVSGGSQETQYF.

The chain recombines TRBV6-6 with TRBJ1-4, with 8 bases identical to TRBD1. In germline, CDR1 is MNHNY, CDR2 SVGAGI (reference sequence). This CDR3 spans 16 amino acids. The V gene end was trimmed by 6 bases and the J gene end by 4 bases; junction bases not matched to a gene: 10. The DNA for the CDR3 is TGTGCCAGCAGCGCCCCAGACAGGGGAGGTAATGAAAAACTGTTTTTT. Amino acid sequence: CASSAPDRGGNEKLFF.

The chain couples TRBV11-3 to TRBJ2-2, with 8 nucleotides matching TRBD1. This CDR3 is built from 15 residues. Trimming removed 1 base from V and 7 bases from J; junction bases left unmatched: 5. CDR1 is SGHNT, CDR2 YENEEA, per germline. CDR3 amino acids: CASSLARGQGGELFF. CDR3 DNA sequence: TGTGCCAGCAGCTTAGCCAGGGGGCAAGGCGGGGAGCTGTTTTTT.

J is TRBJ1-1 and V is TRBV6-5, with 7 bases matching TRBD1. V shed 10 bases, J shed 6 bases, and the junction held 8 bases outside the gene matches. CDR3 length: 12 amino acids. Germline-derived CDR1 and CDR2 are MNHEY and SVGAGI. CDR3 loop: CATQGGSAEAFF. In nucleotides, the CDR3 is TGTGCCACTCAGGGGGGGAGCGCTGAAGCTTTCTTT.

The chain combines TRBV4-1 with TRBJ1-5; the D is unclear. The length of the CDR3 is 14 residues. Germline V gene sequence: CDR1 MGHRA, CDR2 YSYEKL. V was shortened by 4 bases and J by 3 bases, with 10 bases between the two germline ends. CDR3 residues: CASSLKEVNQPQHF. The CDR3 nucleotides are TGCGCCAGCAGCCTAAAGGAGGTCAATCAGCCCCAGCATTTT.

The CDR3 reads CASSGDRVQFF. CDR3 nucleotides: TGTGCCAGCAGTGGCGACAGGGTCCAGTTCTTC. This sequence joins TRBV2 and TRBJ2-1, with 7 bases that match TRBD1. The trim removed 4 bases at V and 13 bases at J, leaving 4 bases unmatched. This CDR3 is built from 11 residues. CDR1 is SNHLY and CDR2 is FYNNEI in the germline V gene.

DNA of the CDR3: TGTGCCTGGACAAGAGCCCTGGTAGAATCTGGAAACACCATATATTTT. Residues: CAWTRALVESGNTIYF. This sequence joins TRBV30 and TRBJ1-3, with D uncertain. CDR1 GTSNPN and CDR2 SVGIG come from the germline V gene (reference sequence). V shed 4 bases and J shed 1 base, with 17 bases lying between them. The CDR3 sequence is 16 residues long.

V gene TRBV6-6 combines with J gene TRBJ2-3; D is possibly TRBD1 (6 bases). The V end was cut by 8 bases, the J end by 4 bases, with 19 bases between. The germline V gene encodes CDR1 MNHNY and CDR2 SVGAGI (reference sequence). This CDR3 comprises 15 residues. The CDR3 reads CASVTGTGPADTQYF. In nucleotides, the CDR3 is TGTGCCAGCGTAACAGGGACCGGGCCCGCAGATACGCAGTATTTT.

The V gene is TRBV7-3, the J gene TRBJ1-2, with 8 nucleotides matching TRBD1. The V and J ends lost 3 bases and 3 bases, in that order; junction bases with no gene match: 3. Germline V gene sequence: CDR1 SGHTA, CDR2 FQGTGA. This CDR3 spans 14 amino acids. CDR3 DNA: TGTGCCAGCAGCTTGACAGGGGACGACTATGGCTACACCTTC. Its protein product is CASSLTGDDYGYTF.

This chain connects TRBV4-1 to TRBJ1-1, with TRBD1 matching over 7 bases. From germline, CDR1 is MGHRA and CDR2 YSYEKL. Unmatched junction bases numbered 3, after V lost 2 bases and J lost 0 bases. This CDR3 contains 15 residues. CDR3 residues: CASSQQQGLNTEAFF. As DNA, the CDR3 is TGCGCCAGCAGCCAACAACAGGGGCTGAACACTGAAGCTTTCTTT.

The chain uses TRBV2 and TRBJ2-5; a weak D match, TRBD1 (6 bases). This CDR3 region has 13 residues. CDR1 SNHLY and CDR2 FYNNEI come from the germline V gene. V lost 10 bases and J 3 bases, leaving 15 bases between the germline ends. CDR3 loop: CATNDRTEETQYF. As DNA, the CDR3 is TGTGCCACCAACGACAGGACCGAAGAGACCCAGTACTTC.

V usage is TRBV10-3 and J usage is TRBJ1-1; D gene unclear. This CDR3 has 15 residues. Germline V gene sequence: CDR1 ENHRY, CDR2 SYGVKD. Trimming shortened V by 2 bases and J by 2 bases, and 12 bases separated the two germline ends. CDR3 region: CAISEGRGLNTEAFF. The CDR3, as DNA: TGTGCCATCAGTGAGGGTCGGGGTCTCAACACTGAAGCTTTCTTT.

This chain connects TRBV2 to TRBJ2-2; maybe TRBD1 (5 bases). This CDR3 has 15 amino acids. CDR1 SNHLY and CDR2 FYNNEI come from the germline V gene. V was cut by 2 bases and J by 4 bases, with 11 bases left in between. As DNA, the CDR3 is TGTGCCAGCAGTGAACCGTGGGGCGGCACCGGGGAGCTGTTTTTT. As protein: CASSEPWGGTGELFF.

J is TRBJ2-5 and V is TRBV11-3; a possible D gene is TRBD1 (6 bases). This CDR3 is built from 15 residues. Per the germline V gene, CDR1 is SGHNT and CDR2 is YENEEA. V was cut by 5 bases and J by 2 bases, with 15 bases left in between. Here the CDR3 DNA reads TGTGCCAGCAGCCCTACAGGGAAGGGGCAAGAGACCCAGTACTTC. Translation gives CASSPTGKGQETQYF.